This passage covers 27 T cell receptor beta chains from one sample sequenced in a study of blood T cell repertoires in COVID-19. Sequenced by immunoSEQ multiplex PCR; TCRdb stores in-frame clones only, minus some. The sample yields 120,000 or so clones, 88% seen once. The sample taken for sequencing was peripheral blood. Receptors were obtained from a man aged 45-65 years with acute or convalescent COVID-19.

This rearrangement joins TRBV15 to TRBJ2-1; possibly TRBD1 for D (5 bases). Per the germline V gene, CDR1 is LNHNV and CDR2 is YYDKDF (reference sequence). This CDR3 is 17 amino acids long. The ends were cut back, 0 bases at V and 0 bases at J, with 12 bases in the middle. In DNA, the CDR3 is TGTGCCACCAGCAGAGAGGTACAGGACCCCTCCTACAATGAGCAGTTCTTC. Amino acid sequence: CATSREVQDPSYNEQFF.

The V gene is TRBV25-1, the J gene TRBJ1-2; possible D gene TRBD1, 6 bases. Trimming shortened V by 5 bases and J by 8 bases, and 27 bases separated the two germline ends. This CDR3 contains 17 residues. Looked up from germline, CDR1 is MGHDK and CDR2 is SYGVNS. CDR3 amino acids: CASSLGQWGKGENGYTF. For the CDR3, the DNA is TGTGCCAGCAGTTTAGGACAGTGGGGGAAAGGAGAAAACGGCTACACCTTC.

V gene TRBV2 combines with J gene TRBJ2-3, with 9 positions matching TRBD2. J was trimmed by 0 bases and V by 7 bases; bases with no gene match: 8. The CDR3 is 16 residues long. CDR1 SNHLY and CDR2 FYNNEI come from the germline V gene. CDR3 nucleotides: TGTGCCAGCATTGACCGACTAGCGGCTAGCACAGATACGCAGTATTTT. Protein sequence: CASIDRLAASTDTQYF.

This clone is a singleton in its sample. The V and J genes are TRBV5-1 and TRBJ2-7; possibly TRBD2 for D (6 bases). V lost 4 bases, J lost 3 bases, and 17 bases lay in between. Germline V gene data show CDR1 as SGHRS and CDR2 as YFSETQ. The CDR3 covers 15 residues. The chain's CDR3 is CASSAGPTVDYEQYF. The CDR3, as DNA: TGCGCCAGCAGCGCGGGGCCCACGGTGGACTACGAGCAGTACTTC.

The V and J genes are TRBV7-9 and TRBJ2-7, with a tentative D call TRBD2 (6 bases). This CDR3 region has 17 residues. With 5 bases removed from V and 5 bases from J, the gap between germline ends came to 25 bases. Germline CDR1 SEHNR, CDR2 FQNEAQ (reference sequence). The CDR3 protein is CASSPPEGEGVLHEQYF. The DNA of the CDR3 is TGTGCCAGCAGCCCACCGGAGGGCGAGGGCGTATTACACGAGCAGTACTTC. Variable domain in full (rest from reference TRBV7-9 and TRBJ2-7): DTGVSQNPRHKITKRGQNVTFRCDPISEHNRLYWYRQTLGQGPEFLTYFQNEAQLEKSRLLSDRFSAERPKGSFSTLEIQRTEQGDSAMYLCASSPPEGEGVLHEQYFGPGTRLTVT.

This clone came up a few times. The chain combines TRBV5-1 with TRBJ2-7; TRBD2 aligns across 7 bases. From germline, CDR1 is SGHRS and CDR2 YFSETQ. Trimming cost V 1 base and J 6 bases; bases outside gene matches: 7. CDR3 length: 14 amino acids. DNA of the CDR3: TGCGCCAGCAGCTTGACCTCGACTAGCACCGAGCAGTACTTC. Amino acid sequence: CASSLTSTSTEQYF. The entire variable domain, with the rest obtained from reference TRBV5-1 and TRBJ2-7, is as follows: KAGVTQTPRYLIKTRGQQVTLSCSPISGHRSVSWYQQTPGQGLQFLFEYFSETQRNKGNFPGRFSGRQFSNSRSEMNVSTLELGDSALYLCASSLTSTSTEQYFGPGTRLTVT.

The genes are TRBV24-1 and TRBJ2-5; 10 nucleotides line up with TRBD1. V shed 4 bases, J shed 2 bases, and the junction held 6 bases outside the gene matches. The CDR3 consists of 16 residues. The germline V gene encodes CDR1 KGHDR and CDR2 SFDVKD. CDR3 DNA sequence: TGTGCCACCAGTGAATTGGGACAGGGGCGACAAGAGACCCAGTACTTC. Its protein is CATSELGQGRQETQYF.

This chain joins TRBV21-1 and TRBJ1-1. TRBV21-1 is labeled a pseudogene. The CDR3 totals 15 residues. CDR3 DNA sequence: TGTGCCAGCAGCAAAGGGGCAGGGAGGGACACTGAAGCTTTCTTT. Translation gives CASSKGAGRDTEAFF.

V usage is TRBV28 and J usage is TRBJ2-1, with D perhaps matching TRBD2 (5 bases). V shed 5 bases and J shed 11 bases, with 16 bases lying between them. CDR3 length: 13 residues. Germline assignment: CDR1 MDHEN and CDR2 SYDVKM. The CDR3 bases are TGTGCCAGCAGTCTACCCTCTGAGCGGAAGCAGTTCTTC. Translation gives CASSLPSERKQFF.

The chain has TRBV30 and TRBJ1-6; D is unresolved. Between the trimmed V and J ends, which lost 1 base and 0 bases, there was a span of 13 bases. The CDR3 runs 17 residues. Germline V gene lookup returns CDR1 GTSNPN and CDR2 SVGIG (reference sequence). In nucleotides, the CDR3 is TGTGCCTGGAGTGGCGGGTCCGCAAGCTCCTATAATTCACCCCTCCACTTT. Protein: CAWSGGSASSYNSPLHF.

The chain recombines TRBV5-4 with TRBJ2-3; D unclear. The length of the CDR3 is 14 residues. V was shortened by 0 bases and J by 7 bases, with 12 bases between the two germline ends. Germline lookup yields CDR1 SGHNT and CDR2 YYREEE (reference sequence). Written as DNA, the CDR3 is TGTGCCAGCAGCTTGGGAAGCAACCCTAATACGCAGTATTTT. Its protein product is CASSLGSNPNTQYF.

The chain is built from TRBV6-2 or TRBV6-3 and TRBJ2-3; the match to TRBD2 covers 14 bases. The CDR3 has 17 amino acids. Germline V gene data show CDR1 as MNHEY and CDR2 as SVGEGT. V was clipped by 4 bases and J by 5 bases; unmatched bases: 8. The CDR3 nucleotides read TGTGCCAGCAGTTCTTCTCCGGGACTAGCGGGAGTAGATACGCAGTATTTT. Protein product: CASSSSPGLAGVDTQYF.

This chain links TRBV21-1 with TRBJ2-3; TRBD2 is the table's D call, not checked against the DNA. TRBV21-1 is designated a pseudogene. The CDR3 length is 15 residues. The CDR3 region is CASSIQRVGTDTQYF. The CDR3 DNA sequence: TGTGCCAGCAGCATCCAGCGGGTCGGGACAGATACGCAGTATTTT.

This clone was counted a single time. The chain carries TRBV19 and TRBJ1-6; 8 positions agree with TRBD1. Germline-derived CDR1 and CDR2 are LNHDA and SQIVND (reference sequence). V shed 6 bases and J 10 bases; nucleotides not matched to a gene: 8. This CDR3 region has 14 residues. The CDR3 region is CASSTGGDLSPLHF. The CDR3 DNA reads TGTGCCAGTAGCACAGGGGGGGACCTCTCACCCCTCCACTTT.

V gene TRBV3-1 (or the pseudogene TRBV3-2) combines with J gene TRBJ2-7, with 8 bases that match TRBD1. Looked up from germline, CDR1 is LGHDT and CDR2 is YNNKEL (reference sequence). Trimming removed 4 bases from V and 2 bases from J; junction bases left unmatched: 4. This CDR3 has 14 amino acids. The CDR3 coding sequence is TGTGCCAGCAGCCCTCGACAGGGGCCCTACGAGCAGTACTTC. As protein: CASSPRQGPYEQYF.

The chain combines TRBV6-5 with TRBJ1-5; D is uncertain. V dropped 6 bases and J dropped 4 bases, with 16 bases sitting between them. Germline loops: CDR1 MNHEY, CDR2 SVGAGI. The CDR3 consists of 15 residues. The CDR3 loop is CASRAREGPNQPQHF. CDR3 sequence (DNA): TGTGCCAGCAGGGCTAGGGAGGGCCCTAATCAGCCCCAGCATTTT.

This chain connects TRBV9 to TRBJ1-1, with D possibly matching TRBD1 (6 bases). CDR1 and CDR2 (germline): SGDLS, YYNGEE. The ends were cut back, 0 bases at V and 0 bases at J, with 15 bases in the middle. The CDR3 is 17 amino acids. Here the CDR3 DNA reads TGTGCCAGCAGCGTAGGCATATTAGGGACAATGAACACTGAAGCTTTCTTT. Translating gives CASSVGILGTMNTEAFF.

The chain uses TRBV2 and TRBJ2-4; a weak D match, TRBD1 (5 bases). The CDR3 is 16 amino acids. The ends were cut back, 3 bases at V and 6 bases at J, with 18 bases in the middle. Germline loops: CDR1 SNHLY, CDR2 FYNNEI. CDR3 nucleotide sequence: TGTGCCAGCAGTGAGGTGTGGCAGGGTGGTGCAAACATTCAGTACTTC. This encodes CASSEVWQGGANIQYF.

The chain links TRBV24-1 to TRBJ2-3; perhaps TRBD1 as D (6 bases). V dropped 4 bases and J dropped 3 bases, with 10 bases sitting between them. CDR1 and CDR2 from the germline V gene are KGHDR and SFDVKD. The CDR3 is 14 amino acids. The chain's CDR3 is CATSDPDRTDTQYF. In nucleotides, the CDR3 is TGTGCCACCAGTGACCCGGACAGAACAGATACGCAGTATTTT.

V gene TRBV21-1 combines with J gene TRBJ2-2; the table calls TRBD1, which could not be checked here. TRBV21-1 is a listed pseudogene. This CDR3 is 17 amino acids long. The CDR3 is CASSKVGQGKNTGELFF. CDR3 DNA: TGTGCCAGCAGCAAAGTAGGCCAGGGTAAAAACACCGGGGAGCTGTTTTTT.

This clone has a single count. The J gene is TRBJ2-7, the V gene TRBV7-9, with 11 bases matching TRBD2. With V trimmed by 0 bases and J by 6 bases, 4 bases remained unmatched. This CDR3 has 15 amino acids. Per germline, CDR1 SEHNR and CDR2 FQNEAQ (reference sequence). The DNA for the CDR3 is TGTGCCAGCAGCTTAGCGGCTAGCGGGAGGAGCGAGCAGTACTTC. It encodes CASSLAASGRSEQYF. The variable domain in full, completed from reference TRBV7-9 and TRBJ2-7, reads DTGVSQNPRHKITKRGQNVTFRCDPISEHNRLYWYRQTLGQGPEFLTYFQNEAQLEKSRLLSDRFSAERPKGSFSTLEIQRTEQGDSAMYLCASSLAASGRSEQYFGPGTRLTVT.

The rearrangement joins TRBV4-1 to TRBJ1-2; D unclear. The germline gives CDR1 MGHRA, CDR2 YSYEKL. Trimming shortened V by 4 bases and J by 4 bases, and 22 bases separated the two germline ends. This CDR3 has 17 residues. The chain's CDR3 is CASSREAAGITAYGYTF. CDR3 nucleotides: TGCGCCAGCAGCCGGGAGGCCGCCGGGATCACGGCCTATGGCTACACCTTC.

The genes are TRBV6-5 and TRBJ1-1; TRBD1 is a possible D gene (6 bases). The CDR3 loop spans 14 amino acids. Germline-derived CDR1 and CDR2 are MNHEY and SVGAGI. V gave up 3 bases and J gave up 4 bases, with 12 bases separating them. CDR3 sequence: CASSYRGAVTEAFF. The CDR3, as DNA: TGTGCCAGCAGTTATCGGGGGGCGGTCACTGAAGCTTTCTTT.

The genes are TRBV5-1 and TRBJ1-4, with D possibly matching TRBD1 (6 bases). CDR3 length: 15 amino acids. Germline loops: CDR1 SGHRS, CDR2 YFSETQ. Trimming shortened V by 1 base and J by 5 bases, and 12 bases separated the two germline ends. In DNA, the CDR3 is TGCGCCAGCAGCTTGCAGGGGTTAGGGAATGAAAAACTGTTTTTT. It specifies CASSLQGLGNEKLFF.

The chain uses TRBV15 and TRBJ2-3; 10 nucleotides agree with TRBD2. Germline CDR1 is LNHNV and CDR2 is YYDKDF (reference sequence). The V and J ends lost 0 bases and 3 bases, in that order; junction bases with no gene match: 3. The CDR3 contains 16 residues. This chain's CDR3 is CATSRDSSGRTDTQYF. The CDR3 DNA reads as TGTGCCACCAGCAGAGACTCTAGCGGGAGAACAGATACGCAGTATTTT. The complete variable domain, with remaining parts taken from reference TRBV15 and TRBJ2-3, reads DAMVIQNPRYQVTQFGKPVTLSCSQTLNHNVMYWYQQKSSQAPKLLFHYYDKDFNNEADTPDNFQSRRPNTSFCFLDIRSPGLGDTAMYLCATSRDSSGRTDTQYFGPGTRLTVL.

This chain connects TRBV7-9 to TRBJ2-1; the match to TRBD2 covers 7 bases. The junction had 6 bases not matched to a gene; V was cut back by 4 bases and J by 6 bases. CDR1 and CDR2 from the germline V gene are SEHNR and FQNEAQ (reference sequence). The CDR3 covers 14 residues. This CDR3 reads CASSWGTTRNEQFF. CDR3 DNA: TGTGCCAGCAGCTGGGGGACTACCCGCAATGAGCAGTTCTTC.

The genes are TRBV19 and TRBJ2-3; maybe TRBD2 (5 bases). CDR3 size: 12 residues. V was shortened by 4 bases and J by 10 bases, with 12 bases between the two germline ends. The germline V gene has CDR1 LNHDA and CDR2 SQIVND (reference sequence). In DNA, the CDR3 is TGTGCCAGTAGTAGAGACTACGTCTCGCAGTATTTT. This codes for CASSRDYVSQYF.